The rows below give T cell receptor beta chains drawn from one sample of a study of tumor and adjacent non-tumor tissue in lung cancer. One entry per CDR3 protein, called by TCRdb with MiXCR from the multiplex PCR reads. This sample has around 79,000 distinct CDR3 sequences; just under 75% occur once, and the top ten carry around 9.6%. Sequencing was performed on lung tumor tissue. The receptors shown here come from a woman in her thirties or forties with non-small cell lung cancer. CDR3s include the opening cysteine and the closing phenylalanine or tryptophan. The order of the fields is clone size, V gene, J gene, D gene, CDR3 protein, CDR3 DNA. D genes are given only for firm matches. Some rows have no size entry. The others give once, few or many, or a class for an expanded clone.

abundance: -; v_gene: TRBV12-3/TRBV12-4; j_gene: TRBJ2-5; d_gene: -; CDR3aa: CASSSGWTYQETQYF; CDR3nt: TGTGCCAGCAGTTCCGGATGGACGTACCAAGAGACCCAGTATTTC
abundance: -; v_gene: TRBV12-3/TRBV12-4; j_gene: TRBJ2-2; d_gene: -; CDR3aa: CASSLCEVTGELFF; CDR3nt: TGTGCCAGCAGTCTATGCGAAGTCACCGGGGAGCTGTTTTTT
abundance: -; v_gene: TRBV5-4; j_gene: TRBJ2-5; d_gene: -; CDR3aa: CASSLWQGGSETEYF; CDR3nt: TGTGCCAGCAGCTTGTGGCAGGGGGGTTCAGAAACCGAGTACTTC
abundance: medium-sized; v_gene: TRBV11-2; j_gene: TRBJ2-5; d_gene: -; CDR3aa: CASSFTNVGIGETQYF; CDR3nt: TGTGCCAGCAGCTTCACAAACGTGGGGATCGGAGAGACCCAGTACTTC
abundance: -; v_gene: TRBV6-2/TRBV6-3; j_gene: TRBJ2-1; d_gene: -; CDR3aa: CASSYSGWSQLF; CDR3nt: TGTGCCAGTAGTTACTCGGGGTGGTCGCAGTTATTC
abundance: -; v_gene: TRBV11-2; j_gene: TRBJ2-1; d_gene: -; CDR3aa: CASSKTLAALYRGQFF; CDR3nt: TGTGCCAGCAGCAAGACACTAGCTGCACTGTACAGAGGGCAGTTCTTC
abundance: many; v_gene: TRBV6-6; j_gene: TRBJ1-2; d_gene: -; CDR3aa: CASRLARNDYGYTF; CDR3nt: TGTGCCAGCAGGCTAGCAAGGAACGACTATGGCTACACCTTC
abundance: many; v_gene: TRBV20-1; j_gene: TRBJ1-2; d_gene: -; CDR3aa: CSAREGAANYGYTF; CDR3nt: TGCAGTGCTAGAGAGGGGGCAGCTAACTATGGCTACACCTTC
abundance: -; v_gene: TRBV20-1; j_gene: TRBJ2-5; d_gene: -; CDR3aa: CSAIGDFQETQYF; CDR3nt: TGCAGTGCTATCGGGGACTTCCAAGAGACCCAGTACTTC
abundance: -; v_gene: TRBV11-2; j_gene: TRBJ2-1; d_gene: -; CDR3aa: CASIVTGAVSEQFF; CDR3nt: TGTGCCAGCATCGTAACGGGGGCAGTCAGTGAGCAGTTCTTC
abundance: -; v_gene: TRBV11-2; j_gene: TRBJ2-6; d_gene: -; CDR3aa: CAISARAGGFSGANVLTF; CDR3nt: TGTGCCATCAGCGCAAGGGCAGGAGGCTTCTCTGGGGCCAACGTCCTGACTTTC
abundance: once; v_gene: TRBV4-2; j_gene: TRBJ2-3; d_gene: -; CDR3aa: CTSSQELADTQYF; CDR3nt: TGTACCAGCAGCCAAGAATTGGCAGATACACAGTATTTT
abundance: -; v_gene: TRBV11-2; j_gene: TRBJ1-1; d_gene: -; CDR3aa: CASSPDRRGTEVFF; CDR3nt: TGTGCCAGCAGCCCTGACAGAAGAGGCACTGAAGTTTTCTTT
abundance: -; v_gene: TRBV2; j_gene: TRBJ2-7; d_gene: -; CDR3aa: CASLRRAAYEQYF; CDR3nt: TGTGCCAGCCTCCGGCGGGCAGCCTACGAGCAGTACTTC
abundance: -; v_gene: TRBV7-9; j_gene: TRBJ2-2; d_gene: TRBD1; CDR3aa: CASSLGTGSTLSSTGELFF; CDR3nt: TGTGCCAGCAGCTTGGGGACAGGGTCAACACTATCGAGCACCGGGGAGCTGTTTTTT
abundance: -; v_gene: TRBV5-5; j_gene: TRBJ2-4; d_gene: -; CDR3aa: CASSVDINIHYF; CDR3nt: TGTGCAAGCAGCGTGGACATCAACATTCACTACTTC